Listed below are T cell receptor beta chains from one sample, sequenced in a study of neoadjuvant anti-PD-1 for oral cavity cancer. TCRdb keeps only in-frame clones here, not all; method: immunoSEQ multiplex PCR. The sample includes more than 9,500 clones, around 75% of them seen just once. The sample consisted of PBMCs, taken after nivolumab (anti-PD-1) treatment. These receptors all come from a person between 40 and 79 years old with oral cavity squamous cell carcinoma. Both conserved end residues are trimmed from each CDR3. D genes are given only for firm matches.

>-|TRBJ2-7|TRBV29-1
SVRTESFAEQY
>TRBD1|TRBJ1-1|TRBV2
ASSGQGNTEAF
>-|TRBJ2-5|TRBV6-5
ASSLGTLEGTQY
>TRBD1|TRBJ2-3|TRBV10-3
AISDDRGTDTQY
>-|TRBJ2-1|TRBV5-1
ASSLEGGLGNEQF
>-|TRBJ2-3|TRBV4-1
ASSQGRTGTDTQY
>TRBD2|TRBJ2-3|TRBV29-1
SERTSGTDTQY
>-|TRBJ2-6|TRBV7-2
ASSKDRLLSGANVLT
>-|TRBJ1-4|TRBV6-1
ASIGEKLF
>TRBD2|TRBJ2-4|TRBV7-9
ASSHTSGGAKNIQY
>-|TRBJ2-7|TRBV7-9
ASSPEGRLDDYEQY
>-|TRBJ1-1|TRBV28
ASTSGPMNTEAF
>-|TRBJ2-3|TRBV5-4
ASRLASTDTQY
>-|TRBJ1-2|TRBV7-2
ASSLVAGQGYT
>-|TRBJ1-1|TRBV11-3
ASSLGLNTEAF
>-|TRBJ2-7|TRBV11-2
ASSFSGVSAYEQY
>-|TRBJ1-2|TRBV28
ASSSYLGYT
>TRBD2|TRBJ2-7|TRBV5-1
ASSVRTSGRNHEQY
>TRBD1|TRBJ2-3|TRBV5-1
ASGQGASTDTQY
>-|TRBJ2-3|TRBV18
ASSRGGRGTDTQY
>-|TRBJ2-1|TRBV13
ASSYTGAPRNEQF
>-|TRBJ1-5|TRBV10-3
AISESGQPQH